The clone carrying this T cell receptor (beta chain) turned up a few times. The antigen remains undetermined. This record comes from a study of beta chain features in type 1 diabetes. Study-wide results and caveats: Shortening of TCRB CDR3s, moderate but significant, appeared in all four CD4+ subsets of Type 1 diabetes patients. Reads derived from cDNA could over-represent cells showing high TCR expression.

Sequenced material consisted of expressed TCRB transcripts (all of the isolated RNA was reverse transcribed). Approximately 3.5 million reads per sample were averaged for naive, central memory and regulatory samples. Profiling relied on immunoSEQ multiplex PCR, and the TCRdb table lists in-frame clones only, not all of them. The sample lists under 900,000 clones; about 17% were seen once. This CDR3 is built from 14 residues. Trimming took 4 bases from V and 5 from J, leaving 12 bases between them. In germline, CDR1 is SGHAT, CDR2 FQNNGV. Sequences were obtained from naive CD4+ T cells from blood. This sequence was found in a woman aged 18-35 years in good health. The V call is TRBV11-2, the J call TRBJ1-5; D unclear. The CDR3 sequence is CASSYQRAYQPQHF. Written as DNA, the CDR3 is TGTGCCAGCAGCTACCAGCGGGCCTATCAGCCCCAGCATTTT.